Below are 28 T cell receptor beta chains sequenced from a single sample in a study of lymphopenia after photon versus proton radiotherapy. Clones were read by immunoSEQ multiplex PCR, and TCRdb kept only the in-frame ones, dropping some. This table holds tens of thousands of clones, around 86% found once. The sample was peripheral blood, taken from a patient treated with photon-based radiotherapy. The receptors here all came from a man aged 35 to 55 with gastric cancer.

This rearrangement joins TRBV7-2 to TRBJ2-7; perhaps TRBD2 as D (6 bases). Trimming shortened V by 3 bases and J by 6 bases, and 9 bases separated the two germline ends. The CDR3 extends over 12 amino acids. Per germline, CDR1 SGHTA and CDR2 FQGNSA. The CDR3 loop is CASSFGGPEQYF. The CDR3 nucleotides are TGTGCCAGCAGCTTCGGGGGTCCCGAGCAGTACTTC.

The gene calls are TRBV30 and TRBJ1-6; TRBD1 is a possible D gene (6 bases). The CDR3 is 13 amino acids. V was pared by 5 bases and J by 8 bases, with 13 bases between. Germline V gene lookup returns CDR1 GTSNPN and CDR2 SVGIG (reference sequence). As DNA, the CDR3 is TGTGCCTGGGGGGGGCAACGGGATTCACCCCTCCACTTT. This sequence encodes CAWGGQRDSPLHF.

The chain uses TRBV7-6 and TRBJ2-1, with 8 bases fitting TRBD1. The CDR3 consists of 15 residues. Losses at the gene ends were 4 bases for V and 7 bases for J; bases not matched to a gene: 9. Germline V gives CDR1 SGHVS, CDR2 FNYEAQ. Written as DNA, the CDR3 is TGTGCCAGCAGCTCCGCGGGACAGGTGTCGAATGAGCAGTTCTTC. It yields the protein CASSSAGQVSNEQFF. Looking up the rest from reference TRBV7-6 and TRBJ2-1 gives the full variable domain: GAGVSQSPRYKVTKRGQDVALRCDPISGHVSLYWYRQALGQGPEFLTYFNYEAQQDKSGLPNDRFSAERPEGSISTLTIQRTEQRDSAMYRCASSSAGQVSNEQFFGPGTRLTVL.

This clone was recorded only once. The chain combines TRBV10-3 with TRBJ1-1; D unclear. V was clipped by 3 bases and J by 1 base, with 6 bases between them. CDR3 length equals 13 residues. From germline, CDR1 is ENHRY and CDR2 SYGVKD. The CDR3 loop reads CAISDMPNTEAFF. In nucleotides, the CDR3 is TGTGCCATCAGTGATATGCCGAACACTGAAGCTTTCTTT.

J is TRBJ1-4 and V is TRBV27; a possible D gene is TRBD1 (6 bases). This CDR3 is built from 17 residues. V gave up 0 bases and J gave up 0 bases, with 11 bases separating them. Germline CDR1 is MNHEY and CDR2 is SMNVEV (reference sequence). CDR3 DNA sequence: TGTGCCAGCAGTTTATCCGGGAGACAGGCAACTAATGAAAAACTGTTTTTT. This codes for CASSLSGRQATNEKLFF.

This chain uses TRBV6-6 with TRBJ1-5; D unclear. In germline, CDR1 is MNHNY, CDR2 SVGAGI (reference sequence). The CDR3 is 14 residues long. V was pared by 2 bases and J by 4 bases, with 9 bases between. The CDR3 DNA sequence: TGTGCCAGCAGTTACGTCGGCGAGAATCAGCCCCAGCATTTT. Translating gives CASSYVGENQPQHF.

This chain joins TRBV6-1 and TRBJ1-5; D is uncertain. The germline V and J ends were trimmed by 7 bases and 4 bases, with 11 bases remaining between them. The germline gives CDR1 MNHNS, CDR2 SASEGT. The CDR3 runs 13 residues. The CDR3 DNA reads TGTGCCAGCACGGGTACGGGGAATCAGCCCCAGCATTTT. As protein: CASTGTGNQPQHF.

This clone has a single count. The gene calls are TRBV4-3 and TRBJ1-2; D is unclear. CDR3 size: 14 residues. V gave up 1 base and J gave up 4 bases, with 10 bases separating them. Looked up from germline, CDR1 is LGHNA and CDR2 is YSLEER. CDR3 in DNA: TGCGCCAGCAGCCAAGGCCGGGCCTCCTATGGCTACACCTTC. It encodes CASSQGRASYGYTF.

V gene TRBV9 combines with J gene TRBJ1-2; 8 nucleotides match TRBD1. Trimming removed 4 bases from V and 6 bases from J; junction bases left unmatched: 2. Germline CDR1 SGDLS, CDR2 YYNGEE. This CDR3 is built from 12 residues. DNA for the CDR3: TGTGCCAGCAGCCCGGACAGGGATGGCTACACCTTC. Translation: CASSPDRDGYTF.

This chain links TRBV30 with TRBJ1-2, with 8 bases aligning to TRBD1. Trimming removed 7 bases from V and 0 bases from J; junction bases left unmatched: 4. Germline V gene data show CDR1 as GTSNPN and CDR2 as SVGIG (reference sequence). CDR3 length: 13 residues. The CDR3 bases are TGTGCCTCCCACAGGGGGACTAACTATGGCTACACCTTC. This translates into CASHRGTNYGYTF.

This chain connects TRBV5-4 to TRBJ1-2, with D perhaps TRBD1 (5 bases). The CDR3 loop spans 13 amino acids. V lost 0 bases to trimming and J lost 4 bases, with 7 bases between them. Germline-derived CDR1 and CDR2 are SGHNT and YYREEE (reference sequence). Written as DNA, the CDR3 is TGTGCCAGCAGCTTGGGGGGCGCCTATGGCTACACCTTC. Protein product: CASSLGGAYGYTF.

This chain links TRBV4-2 with TRBJ2-2; 15 nucleotides match TRBD2. Looked up from germline, CDR1 is LGHNA and CDR2 is YNFKEQ. V shed 1 base and J 5 bases; nucleotides not matched to a gene: 8. The CDR3 has 19 residues. CDR3 in DNA: TGTGCCAGCAGCCAAGGCGGACTAGCGGGGGGGCTGGGGACCGGGGAGCTGTTTTTT. It translates to CASSQGGLAGGLGTGELFF.

This chain joins TRBV18 and TRBJ1-1; D remains ambiguous. The V end lost 4 bases, the J end lost 1 base, and 7 bases lay between the germline ends. The CDR3 has 13 residues. CDR1 and CDR2 (germline): KGHSH, LQKENI. Here the CDR3 reads CASSLRGNTEAFF. The CDR3 DNA sequence: TGTGCCAGCTCACTCCGGGGGAACACTGAAGCTTTCTTT.

V gene TRBV6-6 combines with J gene TRBJ1-1; D is undetermined. The length of the CDR3 is 12 residues. The ends were cut back, 6 bases at V and 6 bases at J, with 11 bases in the middle. The V gene's germline CDR1 is MNHNY and CDR2 SVGAGI (reference sequence). The CDR3 protein is CASSPSVSEAFF. The CDR3, as DNA: TGTGCCAGCAGCCCCTCGGTTTCTGAAGCTTTCTTT.

This CDR3 reads CANWTSGGPGDTQYF. The CDR3 nucleotides are TGTGCCAACTGGACTAGCGGGGGCCCCGGGGATACGCAGTATTTT. The genes are TRBV21-1 and TRBJ2-3; the table's D call of TRBD2 was not tested on the DNA. TRBV21-1 is marked as a pseudogene. CDR3 size: 15 residues.

V and J are TRBV12-5 and TRBJ2-2, with D unresolved. The V and J ends lost 2 bases and 5 bases respectively, with 15 bases between them. This CDR3 comprises 16 residues. Germline CDR1 and CDR2: LGHNT and FRNRAP. The CDR3 protein is CASGLRFSPDTGELFF. CDR3 sequence (DNA): TGTGCTAGTGGTTTGAGGTTTTCCCCGGATACCGGGGAGCTGTTTTTT.

The V call is TRBV6-1, the J call TRBJ2-7, with D possibly being TRBD1 (6 bases). The CDR3 is 13 residues long. Looked up from germline, CDR1 is MNHNS and CDR2 is SASEGT. Trimming left V 7 bases short and J 3 bases short, with 13 bases between. The CDR3 here is CASMRQANYEQYF. In nucleotides, the CDR3 is TGTGCCAGCATGAGACAGGCCAACTACGAGCAGTACTTC.

V usage is TRBV6-5 and J usage is TRBJ1-2, with TRBD1 identical over 7 bases. CDR1 is MNHEY and CDR2 is SVGAGI in the germline V gene. The CDR3 length is 13 residues. After removal of 8 bases from V and 3 bases from J, the junction contained 6 bases not matched to a gene. The CDR3 DNA sequence: TGTGCCAGCCACATCGGGACAGACTATGGCTACACCTTC. Its protein is CASHIGTDYGYTF.

This chain uses TRBV18 with TRBJ1-5; D is unresolved. Looked up from germline, CDR1 is KGHSH and CDR2 is LQKENI. The CDR3 consists of 15 residues. Trimming removed 2 bases from V and 0 bases from J, with 8 bases in between. CDR3 loop: CASSPGYSSNQPQHF. The CDR3 bases are TGTGCCAGCTCACCAGGGTACAGTAGCAATCAGCCCCAGCATTTT. The full variable domain, completed using reference TRBV18 and TRBJ1-5, is NAGVMQNPRHLVRRRGQEARLRCSPMKGHSHVYWYRQLPEEGLKFMVYLQKENIIDESGMPKERFSAEFPKEGPSILRIQQVVRGDSAAYFCASSPGYSSNQPQHFGDGTRLSIL.

The chain is built from TRBV30 and TRBJ1-5; no definite D call. The V gene lost 4 bases and the J gene lost 3 bases, with 19 bases spanning the gap. The CDR3 is 16 amino acids. Germline CDR1 is GTSNPN and CDR2 is SVGIG (reference sequence). The CDR3 region is CAWTASGRGNNQPQHF. The CDR3 coding sequence is TGTGCCTGGACGGCCTCCGGGCGGGGTAACAATCAGCCCCAGCATTTT. Full variable domain (remainder filled in from reference TRBV30 and TRBJ1-5): SQTIHQWPATLVQPVGSPLSLECTVEGTSNPNLYWYRQAAGRGLQLLFYSVGIGQISSEVPQNLSASRPQDRQFILSSKKLLLSDSGFYLCAWTASGRGNNQPQHFGDGTRLSIL.

This chain links TRBV7-2 with TRBJ1-6; D remains unclear. The V gene's germline CDR1 is SGHTA and CDR2 FQGNSA. V lost 1 base, J lost 0 bases, and 16 bases lay in between. This CDR3 has 19 residues. CDR3 DNA: TGTGCCAGCAGCTTAGGTTATGGGAGTTCAAGCTCCTATAATTCACCCCTCCACTTT. Translation: CASSLGYGSSSSYNSPLHF.

The chain links TRBV19 to TRBJ1-1, with 9 positions matching TRBD1. Germline V CDR1 and CDR2: LNHDA, SQIVND (reference sequence). V gave up 6 bases and J gave up 4 bases; unmatched junction bases: 6. CDR3 length: 14 amino acids. CDR3 amino acids: CASSTGTGTTEAFF. The CDR3, as DNA: TGTGCCAGTAGCACAGGGACAGGGACCACTGAAGCTTTCTTT.

This chain connects TRBV30 to TRBJ2-1; possible D gene TRBD2, 6 bases. Trimming removed 3 bases at V and 2 bases at J, with 8 bases between. CDR1 GTSNPN and CDR2 SVGIG come from the germline V gene (reference sequence). The CDR3 covers 13 residues. The CDR3 region is CAWRSGPYNEQFF. DNA of the CDR3: TGTGCCTGGAGGAGCGGGCCCTACAATGAGCAGTTCTTC.

The CDR3, as DNA: TGTGCCAGCAGGGGGGCAGCGGGAAATTCACCCCTCCACTTT. Protein: CASRGAAGNSPLHF. V and J are TRBV27 and TRBJ1-6, with D perhaps matching TRBD1 (6 bases). V was pared by 6 bases and J by 7 bases, with 13 bases between. CDR3 length: 14 residues. Germline V gene data show CDR1 as MNHEY and CDR2 as SMNVEV (reference sequence).

The chain employs TRBV15 and TRBJ1-4; 7 nucleotides line up with TRBD1. Germline V gives CDR1 LNHNV, CDR2 YYDKDF (reference sequence). V shed 2 bases, J shed 7 bases, and the junction held 7 bases outside the gene matches. There are 15 residues in the CDR3. The chain's CDR3 is CATSRTQGNGEKLFF. The CDR3 DNA is TGTGCCACCAGCAGAACACAGGGGAATGGTGAAAAACTGTTTTTT.

J is TRBJ1-5 and V is TRBV7-9; D gene uncertain. Germline V gives CDR1 SEHNR, CDR2 FQNEAQ (reference sequence). There are 13 residues in the CDR3. Trimming removed 5 bases at V and 3 bases at J, with 8 bases between. CDR3 DNA: TGTGCCAGCAGCCCCTACCCCAATCAGCCCCAGCATTTT. This translates into CASSPYPNQPQHF.

V gene TRBV19 combines with J gene TRBJ2-2; tentatively, D is TRBD1 (6 bases). V was shortened by 4 bases and J by 9 bases, with 15 bases between the two germline ends. This CDR3 is 14 amino acids long. The germline V gene encodes CDR1 LNHDA and CDR2 SQIVND (reference sequence). The CDR3 nucleotides read TGTGCCAGTAGTAAGGGACATGGGAATAGGGAGCTGTTTTTT. Encoded protein: CASSKGHGNRELFF.

This rearrangement joins TRBV4-2 to TRBJ2-3; tentatively, D is TRBD1 (5 bases). Germline V CDR1 and CDR2: LGHNA, YNFKEQ. This CDR3 is 17 amino acids long. Trimming shortened V by 0 bases and J by 1 base, and 14 bases separated the two germline ends. CDR3 sequence reads: CASSQDLWGRGTDTQYF. The CDR3 nucleotides are TGTGCCAGCAGCCAAGACCTGTGGGGCCGGGGCACAGATACGCAGTATTTT.